Listed here are 21 T cell receptor beta chains from one sample, sequenced in a study of blood T cell repertoires in COVID-19. Only in-frame clones appear in the TCRdb table, and some are missing; sequencing was by immunoSEQ multiplex PCR. The table shows 150,000 to 200,000 clones, with about 81% occurring only once. Sequenced input: peripheral blood. These receptors were obtained from a woman in her seventies with acute or convalescent COVID-19.

This chain joins TRBV7-2 and TRBJ1-1, with 10 bases identical to TRBD1. The CDR3 runs to 18 residues. With V trimmed by 5 bases and J by 1 base, 13 bases remained unmatched. CDR1 and CDR2 from the germline V gene are SGHTA and FQGNSA. The CDR3: CASSPITGTGVKNTEAFF. In nucleotides, the CDR3 is TGTGCCAGCAGCCCCATAACCGGGACAGGGGTAAAGAACACTGAAGCTTTCTTT. Variable domain in full (rest from reference TRBV7-2 and TRBJ1-1): GAGVSQSPSNKVTEKGKDVELRCDPISGHTALYWYRQSLGQGLEFLIYFQGNSAPDKSGLPSDRFSAERTGGSVSTLTIQRTQQEDSAVYLCASSPITGTGVKNTEAFFGQGTRLTVV.

This chain links TRBV6-5 with TRBJ2-3, with D hard to call. Germline-derived CDR1 and CDR2 are MNHEY and SVGAGI. There are 15 residues in the CDR3. Trimming took off 5 bases at V and 1 base at J, with 13 bases between the two ends. The CDR3 spells CASSLIASRTDTQYF. The CDR3 DNA is TGTGCCAGCAGTCTTATCGCGAGCCGCACAGATACGCAGTATTTT.

CDR3 residues: CASSELSAGNQPQHF. The CDR3 region has the DNA TGTGCCAGCAGTGAATTGAGTGCGGGAAATCAGCCCCAGCATTTT. The chain has TRBV6-1 and TRBJ1-5; no definite D call. Germline lookup yields CDR1 MNHNS and CDR2 SASEGT. The CDR3 is made up of 15 amino acids. V lost 2 bases, J lost 4 bases, and 12 bases lay in between.

The chain links TRBV18 to TRBJ1-3; 7 positions agree with TRBD1. This CDR3 region has 14 residues. The junction had 5 bases not matched to a gene; V was cut back by 6 bases and J by 3 bases. CDR1 is KGHSH and CDR2 is LQKENI in the germline V gene. The CDR3 DNA reads as TGTGCCAGCTCGACAGGGAATAATGGAAACACCATATATTTT. It specifies CASSTGNNGNTIYF.

The rearrangement links TRBV7-2 to TRBJ1-5, with a tentative D call TRBD1 (6 bases). V lost 3 bases to trimming and J lost 4 bases, with 16 bases between them. Germline V lookup: CDR1 SGHTA, CDR2 FQGNSA. The length of the CDR3 is 16 residues. The CDR3 nucleotides read TGTGCCAGCAGCTTGCTCAGGGGCGGGAGTAATCAGCCCCAGCATTTT. This encodes CASSLLRGGSNQPQHF.

The chain couples TRBV5-1 to TRBJ2-3, with 15 bases aligning to TRBD2. Unmatched junction bases numbered 14, after V lost 3 bases and J lost 0 bases. CDR1 is SGHRS, CDR2 YFSETQ, per germline. The CDR3 runs 21 residues. This chain's CDR3 is CASSSNPGLAGGPRSTDTQYF. CDR3 in DNA: TGCGCCAGCAGCTCAAACCCTGGACTAGCGGGGGGGCCCCGGAGCACAGATACGCAGTATTTT.

The rearrangement joins TRBV5-4 to TRBJ1-1; 7 nucleotides match TRBD1. Germline assignment: CDR1 SGHNT and CDR2 YYREEE (reference sequence). The CDR3 loop spans 14 amino acids. V was pared by 4 bases and J by 5 bases, with 8 bases of the junction left unmatched. In nucleotides, the CDR3 is TGTGCCAGCAGCCAGGGGGAGCGGGTAACTGAAGCTTTCTTT. Encoded protein: CASSQGERVTEAFF.

The gene calls are TRBV5-1 and TRBJ1-6; possibly TRBD1 for D (5 bases). Trimming cost V 2 bases and J 5 bases, with 8 bases left between them. The CDR3 is 14 amino acids. The germline CDR1 and CDR2 sequences are SGHRS and YFSETQ. Here the CDR3 reads CASSFDSNNSPLHF. The CDR3 region has the DNA TGCGCCAGCAGCTTTGACAGCAATAATTCACCCCTCCACTTT.

The rearrangement links TRBV19 to TRBJ1-5, with 10 nucleotides matching TRBD1. The CDR3 is 16 residues long. With 5 bases clipped from V and 6 bases from J, the junction kept 10 bases outside the gene matches. CDR1 and CDR2 from the germline V gene are LNHDA and SQIVND (reference sequence). The DNA for the CDR3 is TGTGCCAGTAGTGCCCTGACAGGGGGCAACCCTCAGCCCCAGCATTTT. Its translation: CASSALTGGNPQPQHF.

This rearrangement joins TRBV7-2 to TRBJ1-2, with 12 bases lining up with TRBD1. Germline loops: CDR1 SGHTA, CDR2 FQGNSA. Trimming at V came to 0 bases and at J to 8 bases, leaving 7 bases not matched to a gene. This CDR3 is built from 16 residues. The CDR3 here is CASSLALGQGAGGYTF. CDR3 sequence (DNA): TGTGCCAGCAGCTTAGCATTGGGACAGGGGGCTGGAGGCTACACCTTC.

V and J are TRBV3-1 (or the pseudogene TRBV3-2) and TRBJ2-7; TRBD1 might be the D (6 bases). Trimming took off 4 bases at V and 0 bases at J, with 16 bases between the two ends. CDR1 is LGHDT, CDR2 YNNKEL, per germline (reference sequence). This CDR3 has 16 residues. The CDR3 protein is CASSRRTVRDSYEQYF. In DNA, the CDR3 is TGTGCCAGCAGCCGCCGGACAGTCAGGGACTCCTACGAGCAGTACTTC.

V usage is TRBV4-1 and J usage is TRBJ1-2, with D maybe TRBD1 (6 bases). The length of the CDR3 is 16 residues. Germline V gene sequence: CDR1 MGHRA, CDR2 YSYEKL. V gave up 0 bases and J gave up 4 bases, with 15 bases separating them. CDR3 nucleotide sequence: TGCGCCAGCAGCCAAGATCGGTATGACAGGATCTATGGCTACACCTTC. This encodes CASSQDRYDRIYGYTF.

The V and J genes are TRBV2 and TRBJ2-4; TRBD1 matches at 8 bases. CDR3 length: 17 amino acids. Germline CDR1 and CDR2: SNHLY and FYNNEI. J lost 1 base, V lost 7 bases, and 12 bases had no gene match. CDR3 region: CASTGDQGAQAKNIQYF. CDR3 sequence (DNA): TGTGCCAGCACGGGGGATCAGGGGGCGCAGGCCAAAAACATTCAGTACTTC.

The genes are TRBV10-3 and TRBJ1-3; possibly TRBD1 for D (5 bases). CDR1 is ENHRY, CDR2 SYGVKD, per germline. The CDR3 is 15 residues long. V was cut by 4 bases and J by 0 bases, with 10 bases left in between. CDR3 coding DNA: TGTGCCATCAGTGGGGGGGATAACTCTGGAAACACCATATATTTT. Its translation is CAISGGDNSGNTIYF.

This clone was seen only a few times. The gene calls are TRBV14 and TRBJ2-1, with D hard to call. CDR3 size: 12 residues. V was shortened by 1 base and J by 13 bases, with 11 bases between the two germline ends. The germline V gene has CDR1 SGHDN and CDR2 FVKESK. The CDR3 loop reads CASSQAVSLQFF. The CDR3 DNA reads TGTGCCAGCAGCCAAGCGGTTTCCCTTCAGTTCTTC.

V gene TRBV28 combines with J gene TRBJ1-1, with 9 bases that match TRBD1. CDR1 MDHEN and CDR2 SYDVKM come from the germline V gene. This CDR3 has 14 amino acids. V shed 7 bases and J 5 bases; nucleotides not matched to a gene: 8. The CDR3 coding sequence is TGTGCCAGCATCCTGACAGGGGGTGTAACTGAAGCTTTCTTT. Translation gives CASILTGGVTEAFF.

The rearrangement joins TRBV28 to TRBJ1-2; 8 nucleotides agree with TRBD1. Germline V gene data show CDR1 as MDHEN and CDR2 as SYDVKM. Trimming took 6 bases from V and 8 from J; bases not matched to a gene: 11. CDR3 length: 14 residues. As DNA, the CDR3 is TGTGCCAGCAGGTTGGTGACAGGGGTAGAGGGCTACACCTTC. Protein product: CASRLVTGVEGYTF.

This clone was seen a few times. This chain connects TRBV6-5 to TRBJ1-3, with D possibly TRBD1 on 6 matching bases. The length of the CDR3 is 14 residues. The V end was cut by 9 bases, the J end by 0 bases, with 12 bases between. Germline assignment: CDR1 MNHEY and CDR2 SVGAGI. CDR3 DNA sequence: TGTGCCAGTCACAGGGCCGCCTCTGGAAACACCATATATTTT. As protein: CASHRAASGNTIYF.

This clone showed up just a few times. The chain combines TRBV6-6 with TRBJ1-5, with D tentatively TRBD1 (5 bases). Germline-derived CDR1 and CDR2 are MNHNY and SVGAGI (reference sequence). The CDR3 loop spans 14 amino acids. Deletions cut 0 bases from V and 6 bases from J, with 9 bases between. CDR3 DNA sequence: TGTGCCAGCAGTTACTCAGGGGCGAGTCAGCCCCAGCATTTT. Its protein is CASSYSGASQPQHF.

The chain is built from TRBV15 and TRBJ1-4; maybe TRBD1 (6 bases). Germline V lookup: CDR1 LNHNV, CDR2 YYDKDF (reference sequence). This CDR3 has 14 residues. Trimming stripped 4 bases from V and 8 bases from J, with 14 bases between. The CDR3 region has the DNA TGTGCCACCAGCATACAGGGCACGGACGAAAAACTGTTTTTT. Translation: CATSIQGTDEKLFF. Variable domain in full (rest from reference TRBV15 and TRBJ1-4): DAMVIQNPRYQVTQFGKPVTLSCSQTLNHNVMYWYQQKSSQAPKLLFHYYDKDFNNEADTPDNFQSRRPNTSFCFLDIRSPGLGDTAMYLCATSIQGTDEKLFFGSGTQLSVL.

The chain joins TRBV7-9 to TRBJ1-2; 8 nucleotides line up with TRBD1. Looked up from germline, CDR1 is SEHNR and CDR2 is FQNEAQ (reference sequence). This CDR3 contains 15 residues. With 2 bases clipped from V and 2 bases from J, the junction kept 4 bases outside the gene matches. The CDR3 is CASSLPTGGNYGYTF. DNA for the CDR3: TGTGCCAGCAGCTTACCAACAGGGGGAAACTATGGCTACACCTTC.